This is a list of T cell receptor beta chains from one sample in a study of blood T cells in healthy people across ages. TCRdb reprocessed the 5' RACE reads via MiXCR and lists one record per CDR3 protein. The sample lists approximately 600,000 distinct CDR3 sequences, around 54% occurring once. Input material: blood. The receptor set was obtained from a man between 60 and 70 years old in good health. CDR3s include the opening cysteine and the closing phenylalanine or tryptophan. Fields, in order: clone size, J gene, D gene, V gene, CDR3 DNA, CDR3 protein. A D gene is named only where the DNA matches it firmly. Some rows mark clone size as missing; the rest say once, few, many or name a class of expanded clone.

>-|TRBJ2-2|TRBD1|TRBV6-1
TGTGCCAGCAGGGGGACAGGGTACACCGGGGAGCTGTTTTTT
CASRGTGYTGELFF
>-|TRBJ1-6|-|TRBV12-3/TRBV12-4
TGTGCCAGCAGCCCTAATAGAGGCGTGGGTTCACCCCTCCACTTT
CASSPNRGVGSPLHF
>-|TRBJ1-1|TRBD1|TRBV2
TGTGCCAGCAGCGGAGACAGGGCCCGGACTGAAGCTTTCTTT
CASSGDRARTEAFF
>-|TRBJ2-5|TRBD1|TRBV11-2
TGTGCCAGTCGTGACACCTCACAGGGGAAAGAGACCCAGTACTTC
CASRDTSQGKETQYF
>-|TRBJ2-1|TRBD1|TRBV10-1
TGCGCCAGCAGCACGGGACAGGGTTACAATGAGCAGTTCTTC
CASSTGQGYNEQFF
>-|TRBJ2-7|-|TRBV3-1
TGTGCCAGCAGCCAAGATGTCAGCTTCTCCTACGAGCAGTACTTC
CASSQDVSFSYEQYF
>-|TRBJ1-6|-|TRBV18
TGTGCCAGCTCACCAGCCATGGGTCGCAGCTCCTATAATTCACCCCTCCACTTT
CASSPAMGRSSYNSPLHF
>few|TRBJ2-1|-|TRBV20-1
TGCAGTGCTAGAGATCTAACTGTTCCCTACAATGAGCAGTTCTTC
CSARDLTVPYNEQFF
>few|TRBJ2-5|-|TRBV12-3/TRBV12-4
TGTGCCAGCAGTGACTACCACCAAGAGACCCAGTACTTC
CASSDYHQETQYF
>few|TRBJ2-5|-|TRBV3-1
TGTGCCAGCAGCCAAGATATAGGAGAAGGGGATGAGACCCAGTACTTC
CASSQDIGEGDETQYF
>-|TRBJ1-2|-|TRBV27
TGTGCCAGCAGTTCCGGACGTGGACACTATGGCTACACCTTC
CASSSGRGHYGYTF
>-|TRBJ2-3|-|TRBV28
TGTGCCAGTAACTCCAGGGCGGTCGGCACAGATACGCAGTATTTT
CASNSRAVGTDTQYF
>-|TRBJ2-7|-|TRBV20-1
TGCAGTGGCACGTGGACCAGCTCCTACGAGCAGTACTTC
CSGTWTSSYEQYF
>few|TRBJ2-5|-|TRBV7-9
TGTGCCAGCAGCTTAGTGGAGGGGCCGCTAGAGACCCAGTACTTC
CASSLVEGPLETQYF
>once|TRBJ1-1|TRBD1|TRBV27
TGTGCCAGCAGTTTAAGGGGGGACAGTCCGAGGGGAGCTTTCTTT
CASSLRGDSPRGAFF
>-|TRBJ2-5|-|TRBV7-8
TGTGCCAGCAGCTCACGGTCCGGGGTAGAGACCCAGTACTTC
CASSSRSGVETQYF
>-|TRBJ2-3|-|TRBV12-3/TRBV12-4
TGTGCCAGCAGTTGGTGGACCGCTAGCACAGATACGCAGTATTTT
CASSWWTASTDTQYF
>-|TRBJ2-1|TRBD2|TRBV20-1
TGCAGTGCTAGAGATCCCCGAGGCGGACTAGGGCATAACAATGAGCAGTTCTTC
CSARDPRGGLGHNNEQFF
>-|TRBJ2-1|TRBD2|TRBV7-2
TGTGCCAGCAGCCCCCAGGTAGCGGGGGGGCTAGGCAATGAGCAGTTCTTC
CASSPQVAGGLGNEQFF
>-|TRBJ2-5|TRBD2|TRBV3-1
TGTGCCAGCAGCCAAGAAGGGACTAGCGATGAGACCCAGTACTTC
CASSQEGTSDETQYF
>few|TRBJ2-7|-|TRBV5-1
TGCGCCAGCAGCTTGGACGTGGGGGCGACCTACGAGCAGTACTTC
CASSLDVGATYEQYF
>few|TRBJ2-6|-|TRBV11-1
TGTGCCAGCAGCTTAAGAAGAGCCGGGGCCAACGTCCTGACTTTC
CASSLRRAGANVLTF
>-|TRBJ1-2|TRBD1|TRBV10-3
TGTGCCATCAGTGGTCCCCACAGGGGTGGGGGGGACTACGGCTACACCTTC
CAISGPHRGGGDYGYTF
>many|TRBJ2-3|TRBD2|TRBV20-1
TGCAGTGCCATCGGACTAGCGGGGGCCGACACAGATACGCAGTATTTT
CSAIGLAGADTDTQYF
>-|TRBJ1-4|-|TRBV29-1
TGCAGCGTTGGAGTGGGGACTAATGAAAAACTGTTTTTT
CSVGVGTNEKLFF
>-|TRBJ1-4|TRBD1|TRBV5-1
TGCGCCAGCGGCCCGGGACAGGTTTGGGATGAAAAACTGTTTTTT
CASGPGQVWDEKLFF
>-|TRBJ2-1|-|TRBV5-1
TGCGCCAGCAGCTTGGAGGGGGTAAGCTCCTACAATGAGCAGTTCTTC
CASSLEGVSSYNEQFF
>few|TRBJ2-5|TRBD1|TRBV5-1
TGCGCCAGCGGCGGACAGGGTTTTGCCGAAGAGACCCAGTACTTC
CASGGQGFAEETQYF
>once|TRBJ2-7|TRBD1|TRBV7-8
TGTGCCAGCAGCTTCGGCAGGGGGCCGTACAATGAGCAGTACTTC
CASSFGRGPYNEQYF
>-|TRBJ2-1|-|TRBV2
TGTGCCAGCAGTGAATGGGCTACTCGGGGAGATGAGCAGTTCTTC
CASSEWATRGDEQFF
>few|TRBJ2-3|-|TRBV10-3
TGTGCCATCAGTGAGTCGGGGGATACGCAGTATTTT
CAISESGDTQYF
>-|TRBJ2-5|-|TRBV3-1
TGTGCCAGCAGCCAAGGGACTAAAGAGACCCAGTACTTC
CASSQGTKETQYF
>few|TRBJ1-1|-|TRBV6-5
TGTGCCAGCAGAAAAGGACCCAATGAAGCTTTCTTT
CASRKGPNEAFF
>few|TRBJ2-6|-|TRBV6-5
TGTGCCAGCAGTTACGAGTCACAAAGGCCTGGGGCCAACGTCCTGACTTTC
CASSYESQRPGANVLTF
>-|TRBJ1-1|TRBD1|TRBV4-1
TGCGCCAGCAGCCAAGGACAGGGATCTGAAGCTTTCTTT
CASSQGQGSEAFF
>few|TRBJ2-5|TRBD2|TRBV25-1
TGTGCCAGCAGTTATACTAGCGGGGGGATGAAAGAGACCCAGTACTTC
CASSYTSGGMKETQYF
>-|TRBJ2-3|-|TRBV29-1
TGCAGCGTTGACGGCCTTGGCTTCCAGACAGATACGCAGTATTTT
CSVDGLGFQTDTQYF
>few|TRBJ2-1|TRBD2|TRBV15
TGTGCCACCAGCACGGGACTAGCGGGGGGGCAAGAGTTCTTC
CATSTGLAGGQEFF
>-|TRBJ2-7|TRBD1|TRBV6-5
TGTGCCAGCAGGAGGACAGGCGCAGTTGACCAGTACTTC
CASRRTGAVDQYF